The present T cell receptor (beta chain) was sequenced within a study of response to subunit inactivated influenza vaccine. Germline V gives CDR1 WSHSY, CDR2 SAAADI. The CDR3 is 15 amino acids. The V gene lost 4 bases and the J gene lost 2 bases, with 14 bases spanning the gap. TCRdb passed the RT-PCR reads through MiXCR, listing each CDR3 protein once. The repertoire holds about 540,000 distinct CDR3 sequences, with around a quarter as singletons. The data were also submitted as part of a second study, on T cells expressing NK-cell markers. From that second work: cDNA encoding TCR beta was synthesized via 5'RACE template switching incorporating UMIs. Sorted CD3+CD56+NKG2C+, CD3+CD56+NKG2C- and CD3+CD56-NKG2C+ T cells provided the TCR beta repertoires. HCMV seropositivity marked most of the eight sequenced donors; one was seronegative.

The receptor's source is a man in his forties or fifties who received an inactivated influenza vaccine. Here the sequenced sample was CD4+ T cells sorted from PBMCs, taken 11 to 12 days after vaccination. V is TRBV10-2 and J is TRBJ2-5, with a possible D match to TRBD1 (6 bases). CDR3 in amino acids: CASSVEQGTQETQYF. CDR3 in DNA: TGCGCCAGCAGTGTTGAGCAGGGGACACAAGAGACCCAGTACTTC.